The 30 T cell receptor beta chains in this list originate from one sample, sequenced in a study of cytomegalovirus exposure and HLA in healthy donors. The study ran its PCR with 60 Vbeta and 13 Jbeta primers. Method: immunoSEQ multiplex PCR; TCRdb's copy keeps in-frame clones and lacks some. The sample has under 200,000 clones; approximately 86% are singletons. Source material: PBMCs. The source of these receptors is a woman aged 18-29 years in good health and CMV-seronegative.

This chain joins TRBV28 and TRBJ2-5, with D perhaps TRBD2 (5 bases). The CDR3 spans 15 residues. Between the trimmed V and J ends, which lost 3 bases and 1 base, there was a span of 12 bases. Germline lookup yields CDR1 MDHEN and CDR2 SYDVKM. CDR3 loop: CASSFSQAGQETQYF. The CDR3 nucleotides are TGTGCCAGCAGTTTTTCCCAGGCGGGCCAAGAGACCCAGTACTTC.

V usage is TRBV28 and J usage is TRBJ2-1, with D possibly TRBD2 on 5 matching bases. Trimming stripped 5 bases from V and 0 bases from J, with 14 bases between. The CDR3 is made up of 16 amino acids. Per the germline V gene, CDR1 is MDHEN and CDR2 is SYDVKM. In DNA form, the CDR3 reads TGTGCCAGCAGTGCCCGACTACCGGGCTCCTACAATGAGCAGTTCTTC. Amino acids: CASSARLPGSYNEQFF.

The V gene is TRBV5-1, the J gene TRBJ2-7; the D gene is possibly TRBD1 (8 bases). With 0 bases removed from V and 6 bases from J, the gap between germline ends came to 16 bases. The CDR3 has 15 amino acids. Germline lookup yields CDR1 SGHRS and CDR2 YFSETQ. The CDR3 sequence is CASSLVQTGEGEQYF. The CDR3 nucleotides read TGCGCCAGCAGCTTGGTTCAGACAGGGGAGGGCGAGCAGTACTTC.

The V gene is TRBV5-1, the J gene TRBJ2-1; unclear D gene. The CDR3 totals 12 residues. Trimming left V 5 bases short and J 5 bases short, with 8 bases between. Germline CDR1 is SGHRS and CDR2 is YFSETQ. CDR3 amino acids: CASRSQNNEQFF. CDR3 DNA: TGCGCCAGCAGGAGCCAAAACAATGAGCAGTTCTTC.

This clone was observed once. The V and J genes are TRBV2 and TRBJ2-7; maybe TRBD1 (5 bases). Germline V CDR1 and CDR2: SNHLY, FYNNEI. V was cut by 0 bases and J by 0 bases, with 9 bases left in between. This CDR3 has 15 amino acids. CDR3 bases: TGTGCCAGCAGTGAAGCACAGGTTAGCTCCTACGAGCAGTACTTC. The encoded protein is CASSEAQVSSYEQYF.

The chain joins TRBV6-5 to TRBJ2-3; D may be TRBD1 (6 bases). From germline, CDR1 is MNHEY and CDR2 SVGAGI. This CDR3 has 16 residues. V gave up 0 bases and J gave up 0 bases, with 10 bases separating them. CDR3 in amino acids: CASSYSYRASTDTQYF. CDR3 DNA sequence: TGTGCCAGCAGTTACTCTTACAGGGCTAGCACAGATACGCAGTATTTT.

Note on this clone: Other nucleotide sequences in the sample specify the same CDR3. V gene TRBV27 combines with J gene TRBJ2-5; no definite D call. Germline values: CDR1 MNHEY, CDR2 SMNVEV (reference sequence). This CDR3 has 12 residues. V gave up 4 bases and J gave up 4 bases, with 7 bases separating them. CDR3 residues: CASSSGRETQYF. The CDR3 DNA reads TGTGCCAGCAGTTCCGGTAGAGAGACCCAGTACTTC.

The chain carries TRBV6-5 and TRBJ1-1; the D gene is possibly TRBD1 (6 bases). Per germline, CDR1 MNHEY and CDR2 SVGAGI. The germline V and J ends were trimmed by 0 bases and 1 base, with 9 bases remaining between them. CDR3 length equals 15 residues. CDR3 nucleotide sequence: TGTGCCAGCAGTTACTCGGGACAAACGAACACTGAAGCTTTCTTT. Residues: CASSYSGQTNTEAFF.

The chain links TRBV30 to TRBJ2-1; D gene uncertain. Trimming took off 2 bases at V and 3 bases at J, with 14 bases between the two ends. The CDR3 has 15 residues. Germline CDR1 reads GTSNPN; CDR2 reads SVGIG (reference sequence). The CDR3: CAWSRSSSVYNEQFF. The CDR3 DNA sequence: TGTGCCTGGAGTAGAAGTAGCTCCGTCTACAATGAGCAGTTCTTC.

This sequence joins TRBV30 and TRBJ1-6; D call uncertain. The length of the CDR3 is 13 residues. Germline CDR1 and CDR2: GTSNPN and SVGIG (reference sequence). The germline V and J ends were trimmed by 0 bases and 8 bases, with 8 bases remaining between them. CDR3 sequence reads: CAWSVSSDSPLHF. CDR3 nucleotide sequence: TGTGCCTGGAGTGTTTCCTCGGATTCACCCCTCCACTTT.

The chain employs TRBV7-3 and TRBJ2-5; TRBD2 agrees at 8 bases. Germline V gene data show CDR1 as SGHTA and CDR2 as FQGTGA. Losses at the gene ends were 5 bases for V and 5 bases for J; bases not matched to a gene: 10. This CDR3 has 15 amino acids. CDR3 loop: CASSPGTSPSETQYF. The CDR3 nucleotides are TGTGCCAGCAGCCCTGGGACTAGTCCGTCGGAGACCCAGTACTTC. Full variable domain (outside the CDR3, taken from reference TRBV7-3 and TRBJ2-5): GAGVSQTPSNKVTEKGKYVELRCDPISGHTALYWYRQSLGQGPEFLIYFQGTGAADDSGLPNDRFFAVRPEGSVSTLKIQRTERGDSAVYLCASSPGTSPSETQYFGPGTRLLVL.

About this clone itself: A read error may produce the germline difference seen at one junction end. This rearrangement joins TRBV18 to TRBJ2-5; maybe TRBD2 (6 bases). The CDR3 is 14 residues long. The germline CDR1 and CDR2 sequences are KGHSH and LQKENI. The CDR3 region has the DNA TGTGCCAGCTCTCCACGACCGGGGGTGGAGACCCAGTACTTC. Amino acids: CASSPRPGVETQYF.

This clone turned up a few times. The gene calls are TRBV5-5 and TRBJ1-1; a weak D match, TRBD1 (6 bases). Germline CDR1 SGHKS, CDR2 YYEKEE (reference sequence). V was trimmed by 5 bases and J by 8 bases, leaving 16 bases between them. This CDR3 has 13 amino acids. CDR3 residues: CASRPGHITEAFF. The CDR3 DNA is TGTGCCAGCAGGCCGGGACACATCACAGAAGCTTTCTTT.

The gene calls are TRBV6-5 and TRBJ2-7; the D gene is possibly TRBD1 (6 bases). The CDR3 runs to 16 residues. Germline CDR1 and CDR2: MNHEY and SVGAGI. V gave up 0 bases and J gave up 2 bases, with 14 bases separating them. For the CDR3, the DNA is TGTGCCAGCAGTTACTCGACAGGTCCTGGGGCCTACGAGCAGTACTTC. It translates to CASSYSTGPGAYEQYF.

The CDR3 here is CASSQDMGTGRLETQYF. The CDR3 DNA sequence: TGCGCCAGCAGCCAAGATATGGGCACAGGGCGGCTGGAGACCCAGTACTTC. The J gene is TRBJ2-5, the V gene TRBV4-3; maybe TRBD1 (6 bases). V dropped 0 bases and J dropped 5 bases, with 19 bases sitting between them. The germline gives CDR1 LGHNA, CDR2 YSLEER. This CDR3 has 17 residues.

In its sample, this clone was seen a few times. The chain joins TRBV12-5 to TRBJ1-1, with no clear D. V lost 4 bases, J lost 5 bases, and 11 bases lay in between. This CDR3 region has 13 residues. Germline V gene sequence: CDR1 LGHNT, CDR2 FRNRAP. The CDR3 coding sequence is TGTGCTAGTGGTTCTCCAGGCAGGACTGAAGCTTTCTTT. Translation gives CASGSPGRTEAFF.

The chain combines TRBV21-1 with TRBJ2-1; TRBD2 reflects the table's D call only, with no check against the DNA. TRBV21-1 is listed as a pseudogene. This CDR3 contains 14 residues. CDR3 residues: CASSRLAGANEQFF. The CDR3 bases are TGTGCCAGCAGCCGATTAGCGGGAGCGAATGAGCAGTTCTTC.

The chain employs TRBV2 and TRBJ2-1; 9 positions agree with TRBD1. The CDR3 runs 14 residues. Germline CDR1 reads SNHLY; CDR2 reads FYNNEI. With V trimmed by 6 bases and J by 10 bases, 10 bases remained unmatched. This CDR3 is CASRTGTGNYEQFF. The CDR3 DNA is TGTGCCAGCAGGACCGGGACAGGGAACTACGAGCAGTTCTTC.

The CDR3 loop reads CASSLTRAGNTIYF. The DNA for the CDR3 is TGTGCCAGCAGCTTAACTAGGGCTGGAAACACCATATATTTT. The gene calls are TRBV11-2 and TRBJ1-3; D is unclear. Germline loops: CDR1 SGHAT, CDR2 FQNNGV. Trimming took off 2 bases at V and 2 bases at J, with 7 bases between the two ends. The CDR3 loop spans 14 amino acids.

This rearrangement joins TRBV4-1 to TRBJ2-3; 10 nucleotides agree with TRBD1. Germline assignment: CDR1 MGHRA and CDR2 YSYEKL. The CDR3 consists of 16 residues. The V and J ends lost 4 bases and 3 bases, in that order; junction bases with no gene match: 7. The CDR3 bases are TGCGCCAGCAGCCCCTTCCCGGACAGGGGGACAGATACGCAGTATTTT. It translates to CASSPFPDRGTDTQYF.

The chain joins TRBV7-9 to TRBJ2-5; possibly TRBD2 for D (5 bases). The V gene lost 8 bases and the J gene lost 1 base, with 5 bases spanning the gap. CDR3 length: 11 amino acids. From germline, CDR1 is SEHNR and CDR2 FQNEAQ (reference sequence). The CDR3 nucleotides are TGTGCCAGCGGGAGCCAAGAGACCCAGTACTTC. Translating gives CASGSQETQYF.

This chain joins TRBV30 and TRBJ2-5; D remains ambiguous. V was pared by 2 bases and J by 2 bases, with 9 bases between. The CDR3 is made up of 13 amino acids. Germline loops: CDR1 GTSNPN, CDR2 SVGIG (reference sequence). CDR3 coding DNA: TGTGCCTGGAGTCAAGACTCGCAAGAGACCCAGTACTTC. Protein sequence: CAWSQDSQETQYF.

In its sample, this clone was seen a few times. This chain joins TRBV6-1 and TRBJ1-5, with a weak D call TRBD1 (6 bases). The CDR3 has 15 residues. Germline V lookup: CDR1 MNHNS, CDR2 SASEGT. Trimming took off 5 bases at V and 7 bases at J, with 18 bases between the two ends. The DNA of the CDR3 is TGTGCCAGCAGTACGCAGTTTCAGGGGTACCAGCCCCAGCATTTT. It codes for CASSTQFQGYQPQHF.

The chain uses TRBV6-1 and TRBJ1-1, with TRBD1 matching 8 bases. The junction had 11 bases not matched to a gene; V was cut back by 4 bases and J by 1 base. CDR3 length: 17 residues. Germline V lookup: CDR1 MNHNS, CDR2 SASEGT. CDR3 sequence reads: CASSVGQGAFWNTEAFF. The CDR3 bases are TGTGCCAGCAGTGTAGGCCAGGGGGCGTTTTGGAACACTGAAGCTTTCTTT.

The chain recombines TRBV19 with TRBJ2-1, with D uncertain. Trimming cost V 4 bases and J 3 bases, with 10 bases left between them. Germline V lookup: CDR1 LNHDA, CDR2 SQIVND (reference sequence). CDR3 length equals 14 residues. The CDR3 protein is CASSSGTFYNEQFF. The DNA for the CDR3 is TGTGCCAGTAGTAGCGGTACCTTCTACAATGAGCAGTTCTTC.

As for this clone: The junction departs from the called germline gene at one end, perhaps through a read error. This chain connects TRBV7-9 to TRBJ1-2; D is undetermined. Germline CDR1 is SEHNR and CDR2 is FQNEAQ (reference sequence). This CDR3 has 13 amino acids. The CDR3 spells CSSSTEGYYGYTF. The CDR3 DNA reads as TGTTCCAGCAGCACCGAGGGCTACTATGGCTACACCTTC.

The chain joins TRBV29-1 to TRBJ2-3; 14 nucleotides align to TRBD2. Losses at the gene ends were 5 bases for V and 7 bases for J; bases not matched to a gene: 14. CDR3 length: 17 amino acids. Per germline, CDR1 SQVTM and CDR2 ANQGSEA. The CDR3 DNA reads TGCAGCGTTATTGCGACTAGCGGGGGGGCCAGGTGGAATACGCAGTATTTT. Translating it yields CSVIATSGGARWNTQYF.

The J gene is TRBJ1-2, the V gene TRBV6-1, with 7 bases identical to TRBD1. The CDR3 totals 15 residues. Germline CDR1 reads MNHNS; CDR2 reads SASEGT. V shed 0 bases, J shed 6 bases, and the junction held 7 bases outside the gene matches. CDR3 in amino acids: CASSEAGGRGNGYTF. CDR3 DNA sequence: TGTGCCAGCAGTGAAGCCGGTGGCAGGGGGAATGGCTACACCTTC.

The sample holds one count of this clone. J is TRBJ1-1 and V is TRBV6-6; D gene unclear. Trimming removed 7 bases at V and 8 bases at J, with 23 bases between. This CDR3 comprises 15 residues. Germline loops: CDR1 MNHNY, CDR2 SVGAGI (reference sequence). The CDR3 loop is CASISLRGGPDEAFF. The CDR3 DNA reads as TGTGCCAGCATTTCTCTGCGCGGCGGGCCGGACGAAGCTTTCTTT.

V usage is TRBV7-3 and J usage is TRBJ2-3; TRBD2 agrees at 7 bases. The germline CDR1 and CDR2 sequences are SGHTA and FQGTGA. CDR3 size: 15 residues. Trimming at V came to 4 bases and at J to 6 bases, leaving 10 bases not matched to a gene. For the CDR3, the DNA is TGTGCCAGCAGCTCGCGGCTGACTAGCAGGGATACGCAGTATTTT. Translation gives CASSSRLTSRDTQYF.